This T cell receptor (beta chain) was retrieved from a study of PD-1 blockade in classical Hodgkin lymphoma (dated by TCRdb to the early 2020s). For context, the study as a whole: Nivolumab dosing was 3 mg/kg intravenously every 2 weeks, continuing until either disease progression or unacceptable toxicity. The study used TCR beta sequencing and CyTOF to define a peripheral blood immune signature of response to PD-1 blockade in classical Hodgkin lymphoma. What the research found in general, with its limitations: Trial patients with a complete response had baseline diversity similar to that of newly diagnosed patients, while partial responders and progressors had significantly lower diversity. Diversity was lower in patients who began nivolumab less than 1 year after ASCT, so these patients were left out of later analyses to avoid confounding by immune reconstitution. By C4D1, a significant rise was seen in CD4+ TCR diversity but not in CD8+ TCR diversity (p=0.0027 vs p=0.16), and the rise was most apparent among complete responders (p=0.02). The study covered only a single clinical trial cohort, and the causes of the repertoire differences, possibly disease activity or prior therapy, were still not defined. Baseline TCR diversity was reported as lower in newly diagnosed patients than in healthy donors, and lower still in relapsed/refractory patients.

Inclusive of the bounding cysteine and phenylalanine, the CDR3 is 18 residues long. Left in the record is the CDR3 DNA by itself, 54 bases read in frame from the first base. Trimming accounts for 0 bases at V and 7 bases at J, while the number of junction bases matched to no gene is 15. The germline V gene supplies CDR1 SGHDN and CDR2 FVKESK. This clone appeared a few times. Its binding antigen is unknown. It has no much larger one-base neighbor in the sample; base qualities were not kept. The Qiagen DNeasy kit was used to extract genomic DNA from unsorted PBMCs and from the negatively selected CD4+ and CD8+ fractions. Using primers that anneal to V and J segments, immunoSEQ multiplex PCR amplified the TCR beta CDR3 regions. A synthetic immune receptor repertoire was used to minimize amplification bias, and any residual bias was removed computationally once sequencing was done. Processing in the source paper ran as follows. Repertoire diversity was quantified as the Shannon entropy index using custom Python scripts. Unsorted, CD4+ and CD8+ repertoires were analyzed separately, except in combined analyses where CD4+ and CD8+ sequences were merged in silico. A clone counted as expanded when the clone's frequency after treatment rose at least 2-fold relative to C1D1, and clones undetected at baseline were given a pseudocount of 0.5. Singleton clones were defined as clones with 0 or 1 copy at C1D1, and non-singleton clones were defined as clones with 2 or more copies. Clones expanded in unsorted samples were labelled as CD4+, CD8+ or unknown by matching protein sequences in sorted samples from the same patient. Wilcoxon tests on paired samples were used to test changes in diversity from C1D1 to C4D1. In TCRdb, the immuneACCESS table is reduced to in-frame sequences with V and J assigned. These tables do not hold every clone; where another copy was compared, an unresolved V gene accounts for under half, and the others remain unexplained. Clone size and V and J calls were adopted from that table, with D and trimming inferred from the DNA. Within this sample are about 7,000 clones, with 84% of them counted one time only. About 35% of the sample rests with the top ten.

The sample's time point label is to be understood as: cycle 1 day 1 (C1D1), immediately before nivolumab initiation. Relapse after autologous stem cell transplantation had occurred in all trial patients, and cohorts A, B and C were distinguished by prior brentuximab vedotin exposure. The trial cohort comprised around 60 patients with relapsed/refractory classical Hodgkin lymphoma whose best overall responses were complete response, partial response or progressive disease. Single-agent nivolumab was administered to trial patients in the multi-cohort phase II CheckMate 205 trial. An independent review committee assessed best overall response using the 2007 International Working Group response criteria. Trial PBMCs were collected just before the start of nivolumab (C1D1) and during therapy at cycle 2 day 1 and cycle 4 day 1. Peripheral blood was collected in 8 mL Vacutainer Cell Preparation Tubes, from which PBMCs were isolated by centrifugation and then cryopreserved.

The sequenced sample was peripheral blood mononuclear cells (PBMCs), obtained at baseline. The TCR originated in a human donor with classical Hodgkin lymphoma. The rearranged chain carries TRBV14 and TRBJ2-1; 7 central nucleotides agree with TRBD2. The base sequence is TGTGCCAGCAGCCAAGAACGTCGGGAGGCCCCCATTTGGAATGAGCAGTTCTTC. It translates as CASSQERREAPIWNEQFF.